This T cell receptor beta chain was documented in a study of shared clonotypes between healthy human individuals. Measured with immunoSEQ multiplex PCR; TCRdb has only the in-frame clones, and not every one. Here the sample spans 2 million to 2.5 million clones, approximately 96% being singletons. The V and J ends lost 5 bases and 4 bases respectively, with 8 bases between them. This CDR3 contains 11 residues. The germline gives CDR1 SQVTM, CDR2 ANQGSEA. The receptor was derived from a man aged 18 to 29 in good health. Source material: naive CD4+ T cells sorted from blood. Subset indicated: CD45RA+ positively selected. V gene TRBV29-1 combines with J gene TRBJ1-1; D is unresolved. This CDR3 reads CSVQLVTEAFF. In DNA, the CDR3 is TGCAGCGTTCAATTAGTCACTGAAGCTTTCTTT.